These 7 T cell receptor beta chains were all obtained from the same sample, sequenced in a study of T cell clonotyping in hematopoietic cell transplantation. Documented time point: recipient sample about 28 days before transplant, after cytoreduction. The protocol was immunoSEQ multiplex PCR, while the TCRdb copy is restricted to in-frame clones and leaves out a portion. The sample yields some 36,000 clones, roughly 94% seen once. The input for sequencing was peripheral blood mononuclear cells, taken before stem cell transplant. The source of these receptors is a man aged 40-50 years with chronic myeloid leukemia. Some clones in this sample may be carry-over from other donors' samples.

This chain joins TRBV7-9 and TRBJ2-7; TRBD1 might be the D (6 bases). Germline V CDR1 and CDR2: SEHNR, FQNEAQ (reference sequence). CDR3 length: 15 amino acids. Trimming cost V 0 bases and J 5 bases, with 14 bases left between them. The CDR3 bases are TGTGCCAGCAGCTTAGCTGGGGTCAGGGGAAACGAGCAGTACTTC. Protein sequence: CASSLAGVRGNEQYF.

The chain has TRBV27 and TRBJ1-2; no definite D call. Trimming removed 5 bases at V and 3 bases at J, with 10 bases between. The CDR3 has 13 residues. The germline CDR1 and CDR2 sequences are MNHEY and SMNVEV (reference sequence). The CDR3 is CASSQLGDYGYTF. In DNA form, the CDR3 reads TGTGCCAGCAGTCAGCTTGGGGACTATGGCTACACCTTC.

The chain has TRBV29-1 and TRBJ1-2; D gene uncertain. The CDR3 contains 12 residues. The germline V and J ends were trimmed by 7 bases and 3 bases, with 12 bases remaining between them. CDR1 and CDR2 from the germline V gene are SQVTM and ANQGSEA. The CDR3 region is CSASFADYGYTF. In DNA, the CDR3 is TGCAGCGCCTCCTTTGCCGACTATGGCTACACCTTC.

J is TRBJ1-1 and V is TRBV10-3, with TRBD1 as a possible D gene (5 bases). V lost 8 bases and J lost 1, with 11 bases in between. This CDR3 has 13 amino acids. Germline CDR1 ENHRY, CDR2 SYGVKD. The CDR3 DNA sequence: TGTGCCATCCAGGGAGGGAAGAACACTGAAGCTTTCTTT. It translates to CAIQGGKNTEAFF.

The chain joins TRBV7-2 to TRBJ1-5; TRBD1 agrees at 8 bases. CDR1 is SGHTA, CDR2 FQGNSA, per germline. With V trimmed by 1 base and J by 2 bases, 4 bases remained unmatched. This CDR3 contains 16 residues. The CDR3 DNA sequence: TGTGCCAGCAGCTTAGATGGGACAGGAGGCAATCAGCCCCAGCATTTT. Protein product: CASSLDGTGGNQPQHF. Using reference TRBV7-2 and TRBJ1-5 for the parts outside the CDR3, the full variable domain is GAGVSQSPSNKVTEKGKDVELRCDPISGHTALYWYRQSLGQGLEFLIYFQGNSAPDKSGLPSDRFSAERTGGSVSTLTIQRTQQEDSAVYLCASSLDGTGGNQPQHFGDGTRLSIL.

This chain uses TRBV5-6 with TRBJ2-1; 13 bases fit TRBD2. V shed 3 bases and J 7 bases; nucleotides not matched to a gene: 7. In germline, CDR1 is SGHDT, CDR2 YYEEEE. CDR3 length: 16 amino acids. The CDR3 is CASSSGLAGPMNEQFF. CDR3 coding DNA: TGTGCCAGCAGCTCGGGACTAGCGGGGCCTATGAATGAGCAGTTCTTC. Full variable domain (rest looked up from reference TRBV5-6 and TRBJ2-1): DAGVTQSPTHLIKTRGQQVTLRCSPKSGHDTVSWYQQALGQGPQFIFQYYEEEERQRGNFPDRFSGHQFPNYSSELNVNALLLGDSALYLCASSSGLAGPMNEQFFGPGTRLTVL.

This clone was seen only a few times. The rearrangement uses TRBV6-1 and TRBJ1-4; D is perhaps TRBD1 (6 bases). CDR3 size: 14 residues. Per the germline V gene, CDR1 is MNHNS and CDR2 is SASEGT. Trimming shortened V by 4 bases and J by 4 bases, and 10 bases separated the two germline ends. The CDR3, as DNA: TGTGCCAGCAGTGGGACAGTTAATAATGAAAAACTGTTTTTT. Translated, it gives CASSGTVNNEKLFF.